The 5 T cell receptor beta chains listed next were all sequenced from one sample in a study of response to subunit inactivated influenza vaccine. TCRdb called the RT-PCR reads again in MiXCR, with one record for every CDR3 protein. This sample has more than 450,000 distinct CDR3 sequences, with roughly 12% found just once. This specimen was PBMCs from blood, taken on the day of vaccination. These receptors all come from a man aged 45-65 years who received an inactivated influenza vaccine.

The J gene is TRBJ2-3, the V gene TRBV12-3 or TRBV12-4, with unresolved D. This CDR3 spans 11 amino acids. V lost 5 bases and J lost 8, with 8 bases in between. The CDR3: CASSIPGTQYF. CDR3 bases: TGTGCCAGCAGTATTCCCGGTACGCAGTATTTT.

The gene calls are TRBV7-2 and TRBJ2-3, with TRBD2 as a possible D gene (5 bases). Germline V gene lookup returns CDR1 SGHTA and CDR2 FQGNSA. V was pared by 0 bases and J by 3 bases, with 7 bases between. The length of the CDR3 is 14 residues. The CDR3 DNA reads as TGTGCCAGCAGCTTAGCCAGGACTACAGATACGCAGTATTTT. Its protein is CASSLARTTDTQYF.

This clonotype was counted many times. This sequence joins TRBV20-1 and TRBJ1-2, with 8 bases that match TRBD1. This CDR3 is built from 14 residues. V lost 3 bases to trimming and J lost 7 bases; unmatched junction nucleotides: 10. Germline V gene lookup returns CDR1 DFQATT and CDR2 SNEGSKA (reference sequence). CDR3 bases: TGCAGTGCTAGCCCTCAGGACAGGGTCCGTGGCTACACCTTC. Its translation is CSASPQDRVRGYTF.

This clonotype has ten or more counts. The chain uses TRBV7-9 and TRBJ2-3; weak D call: TRBD2 (5 bases). The germline gives CDR1 SEHNR, CDR2 FQNEAQ (reference sequence). The CDR3 has 14 residues. Between the trimmed V and J ends, which lost 1 base and 4 bases, there was a span of 9 bases. The CDR3 region has the DNA TGTGCCAGCAGCTTAGTCCGGGGATCAGATACGCAGTATTTT. This gives the protein CASSLVRGSDTQYF.

This clonotype has ten or more counts. CDR3 in amino acids: CASSLLRLSYEQYF. Written as DNA, the CDR3 is TGTGCCAGCAGTTTACTCCGGTTGTCCTACGAGCAGTACTTC. The rearrangement uses TRBV28 and TRBJ2-7, with no clear D. Germline V gene data show CDR1 as MDHEN and CDR2 as SYDVKM. V lost 2 bases and J 1 base, leaving 9 bases between the germline ends. CDR3 length: 14 amino acids.